The text below deals with one T cell receptor beta chain. Its target is unknown. Clones were sequenced by immunoSEQ multiplex PCR, and TCRdb holds only the in-frame ones, with some missing. The table has under 20,000 clones, around nine tenths seen once; the top ten hold around 0.94%. This sample was included in a study of T cells in pancreatic ductal adenocarcinoma. The selected patients with pancreatic ductal adenocarcinoma had surgery but no neoadjuvant therapy. Points from the study as a whole: Tumors hold more CD45RO+ effector T cells, which may bias toward lower diversity. Results skew toward the minority of patients with early-stage disease. Tumor samples had fewer productive templates and approximately 7.9-fold fewer unique clonotypes than blood.

Trimming removed 5 bases at V and 0 bases at J, with 17 bases between. The CDR3 is made up of 16 amino acids. Germline loops: CDR1 SNHLY, CDR2 FYNNEI. Material: PBMCs. V is TRBV2 and J is TRBJ2-7; D possibly corresponds to TRBD2 (5 bases). The sequence derives from a human donor with pancreatic ductal adenocarcinoma. The CDR3 is CASSTSGLGGSYEQYF. The CDR3 DNA reads TGTGCCAGCAGTACCTCAGGACTTGGAGGCTCCTACGAGCAGTACTTC.